This T cell receptor beta chain was retrieved from a study of shared clonotypes between healthy human individuals. Background on the study: Used for every donor were three CD4 naive, three CD4 memory, two CD8 naive and one CD8 memory plate.

Study observations and caveats: Sample collection involved blood only; tissue repertoires are likely different.

Per the germline V gene, CDR1 is SGHVS and CDR2 is FNYEAQ. This CDR3 is 15 amino acids long. With 5 bases clipped from V and 4 bases from J, the junction kept 8 bases outside the gene matches. On this clone itself: Its antigen is as yet unknown. This specimen includes other DNA sequences encoding the same CDR3.

Naive CD8 cells lacked CD45RO and underwent positive selection for CCR7, leaving out terminally differentiated effector memory CD45RA+ cells. Approximately 30,000 T cell genomes (around 190 ng DNA) went into each sorted-subset replicate. Original analysis: Without quality scores, immunoSEQ junctional reads could not be filtered like full-length reads. TCRdb's table, derived via immunoSEQ multiplex PCR, lists solely in-frame clones and lacks some. For V, J and clone size, that table is used; D and trimming come from the DNA. Of approximately 2,000,000 clones in the sample, over 85% were seen once. The chain couples TRBV7-6 to TRBJ2-1; 7 nucleotides align to TRBD2. Sequencing was carried out using naive CD8+ T cells from PBMCs. The origin of this receptor is a man younger than 35 in good health. Some clones in this sample may be carry-over from other donors' samples. This chain's CDR3 is CASSLGGVSYNEQFF. CDR3 sequence (DNA): TGTGCCAGCAGCCTTGGGGGGGTTTCGTACAATGAGCAGTTCTTC.